Listed below are T cell receptor beta chains from one sample, sequenced in a study of blood T cells in healthy people across ages. TCRdb reprocessed the 5' RACE reads with MiXCR, giving one entry per CDR3 protein. The top ten clones hold approximately 11% of a sample with about 1.6 million distinct CDR3 sequences, roughly 32% of them seen once. Material: blood. Receptors were obtained from a woman under 40 in good health. CDR3s include the opening cysteine and the closing phenylalanine or tryptophan. Fields, in order: D gene, clone size, V gene, J gene, CDR3 protein, CDR3 DNA. The D gene is left open where the match is weak. Clone size is not always given. Where it is, it says once, few, many or a class for expanded clones.

D gene: TRBD1
clone size: -
V gene: TRBV5-4
J gene: TRBJ2-2
CDR3 protein: CASRDPPGTGGTGELFF
CDR3 DNA: TGTGCCAGCAGGGACCCTCCCGGGACAGGGGGCACCGGGGAGCTGTTTTTT

D gene: -
clone size: few
V gene: TRBV2
J gene: TRBJ2-5
CDR3 protein: CASNGIKGNYQETQYF
CDR3 DNA: TGTGCCAGCAACGGAATTAAGGGGAACTACCAAGAGACCCAGTACTTC

D gene: -
clone size: -
V gene: TRBV4-1
J gene: TRBJ1-5
CDR3 protein: CASSPEPPGFGNQPQHF
CDR3 DNA: TGCGCCAGCAGCCCAGAACCCCCCGGGTTTGGGAATCAGCCCCAGCATTTT

D gene: -
clone size: -
V gene: TRBV29-1
J gene: TRBJ1-2
CDR3 protein: CSVEEWAPGNDGYTF
CDR3 DNA: TGCAGCGTTGAAGAATGGGCTCCAGGGAACGATGGCTACACCTTC

D gene: TRBD1
clone size: few
V gene: TRBV9
J gene: TRBJ2-1
CDR3 protein: CASSKLSTGGTYNEQFF
CDR3 DNA: TGTGCCAGCAGCAAACTATCGACAGGGGGGACTTACAATGAGCAGTTCTTC

D gene: -
clone size: few
V gene: TRBV7-8
J gene: TRBJ1-4
CDR3 protein: CASSPTSGREKLFF
CDR3 DNA: TGTGCCAGCAGCCCCACATCGGGACGGGAAAAACTGTTTTTT

D gene: TRBD1
clone size: -
V gene: TRBV27
J gene: TRBJ1-1
CDR3 protein: CASSSQRQGPNTEAFF
CDR3 DNA: TGTGCCAGCAGTTCCCAGAGACAGGGGCCTAACACTGAAGCTTTCTTT

D gene: TRBD1
clone size: few
V gene: TRBV29-1
J gene: TRBJ1-1
CDR3 protein: CSVGGQGGAMNTEAFF
CDR3 DNA: TGCAGCGTTGGGGGGCAGGGGGGTGCCATGAACACTGAAGCTTTCTTT

D gene: TRBD2
clone size: -
V gene: TRBV28
J gene: TRBJ2-5
CDR3 protein: CASSLMGTSGRSQETQYF
CDR3 DNA: TGTGCCAGCAGCCTAATGGGGACTAGCGGGAGGTCCCAAGAGACCCAGTACTTC

D gene: -
clone size: -
V gene: TRBV20-1
J gene: TRBJ2-7
CDR3 protein: CSVNRDTMYEQYF
CDR3 DNA: TGCAGTGTCAACCGGGACACCATGTACGAGCAGTACTTC

D gene: -
clone size: once
V gene: TRBV11-2
J gene: TRBJ2-7
CDR3 protein: CASSSQESSYEQYF
CDR3 DNA: TGTGCCAGCAGCTCACAGGAATCCTCCTACGAGCAGTACTTC

D gene: -
clone size: -
V gene: TRBV7-3
J gene: TRBJ1-2
CDR3 protein: CASSPGRWGGYTF
CDR3 DNA: TGTGCCAGCAGCCCAGGACGGTGGGGCGGCTACACCTTC

D gene: -
clone size: -
V gene: TRBV10-2
J gene: TRBJ2-1
CDR3 protein: CASSESVFYNEQFF
CDR3 DNA: TGCGCCAGCAGTGAGTCTGTCTTCTACAATGAGCAGTTCTTC

D gene: TRBD2
clone size: -
V gene: TRBV5-6
J gene: TRBJ2-1
CDR3 protein: CASSTGFQTGTSGTPYNEQFF
CDR3 DNA: TGTGCCAGCAGCACGGGCTTCCAAACGGGGACTAGCGGGACGCCATACAATGAGCAGTTCTTC

D gene: -
clone size: few
V gene: TRBV3-1
J gene: TRBJ2-1
CDR3 protein: CASSPGTIFYNEQFF
CDR3 DNA: TGTGCCAGCAGTCCTGGGACCATATTTTACAATGAGCAGTTCTTC

D gene: -
clone size: many
V gene: TRBV7-2
J gene: TRBJ2-7
CDR3 protein: CASSLWSSSYEQYF
CDR3 DNA: TGTGCCAGCAGCTTGTGGTCTAGCTCCTACGAGCAGTACTTC

D gene: TRBD2
clone size: few
V gene: TRBV20-1
J gene: TRBJ2-7
CDR3 protein: CSARGGLGLDEQYF
CDR3 DNA: TGCAGTGCTAGAGGGGGACTAGGGTTAGATGAGCAGTACTTC

D gene: -
clone size: -
V gene: TRBV27
J gene: TRBJ1-1
CDR3 protein: CATKIRGGTEAFF
CDR3 DNA: TGTGCCACCAAAATCCGGGGGGGCACTGAAGCTTTCTTT

D gene: TRBD1
clone size: -
V gene: TRBV7-8
J gene: TRBJ1-1
CDR3 protein: CASSFDRADEAFF
CDR3 DNA: TGTGCCAGCAGCTTTGACAGGGCTGATGAAGCTTTCTTT

D gene: TRBD1
clone size: -
V gene: TRBV11-2
J gene: TRBJ2-1
CDR3 protein: CASSPWTGYEQFF
CDR3 DNA: TGTGCCAGCAGCCCGTGGACAGGGTATGAGCAGTTCTTC

D gene: -
clone size: many
V gene: TRBV7-2
J gene: TRBJ1-2
CDR3 protein: CASREYVRGYGYTF
CDR3 DNA: TGTGCCAGCAGGGAGTACGTTCGGGGCTATGGCTACACCTTC

D gene: -
clone size: few
V gene: TRBV29-1
J gene: TRBJ1-5
CDR3 protein: CSVGGGRGNQPQHF
CDR3 DNA: TGCAGCGTGGGGGGCGGTCGGGGCAATCAGCCCCAGCATTTT

D gene: TRBD1
clone size: few
V gene: TRBV29-1
J gene: TRBJ1-2
CDR3 protein: CSVEDSPGQGGYTF
CDR3 DNA: TGCAGCGTTGAAGATTCCCCCGGACAGGGGGGATACACCTTC

D gene: TRBD1
clone size: -
V gene: TRBV29-1
J gene: TRBJ1-5
CDR3 protein: CSVGTGLGNQPQHF
CDR3 DNA: TGCAGCGTGGGGACAGGGCTGGGCAATCAGCCCCAGCATTTT

D gene: -
clone size: -
V gene: TRBV6-5
J gene: TRBJ2-5
CDR3 protein: CASSYGSMETQYF
CDR3 DNA: TGTGCCAGCAGTTATGGTAGTATGGAGACCCAGTACTTC

D gene: -
clone size: few
V gene: TRBV28
J gene: TRBJ1-1
CDR3 protein: CASSFKGGSTEAFF
CDR3 DNA: TGTGCCAGCAGTTTTAAGGGAGGGAGCACTGAAGCTTTCTTT

D gene: -
clone size: -
V gene: TRBV2
J gene: TRBJ2-5
CDR3 protein: CASRWADFQETQYF
CDR3 DNA: TGTGCCAGCCGATGGGCGGATTTTCAAGAGACCCAGTACTTC

D gene: TRBD2
clone size: few
V gene: TRBV3-1
J gene: TRBJ2-7
CDR3 protein: CASSPSGTSSSEQYF
CDR3 DNA: TGTGCCAGCAGCCCGTCCGGGACTAGTTCCTCCGAGCAGTACTTC

D gene: -
clone size: few
V gene: TRBV4-2
J gene: TRBJ1-4
CDR3 protein: CASSQDSQEVYEKLFF
CDR3 DNA: TGTGCCAGCAGCCAAGACTCTCAGGAAGTATATGAAAAACTGTTTTTT

D gene: -
clone size: once
V gene: TRBV5-1
J gene: TRBJ1-1
CDR3 protein: CASSLDRGWGTEAFF
CDR3 DNA: TGCGCCAGCAGCTTGGACCGGGGTTGGGGCACTGAAGCTTTCTTT

D gene: TRBD2
clone size: few
V gene: TRBV7-6
J gene: TRBJ2-1
CDR3 protein: CASSASGSVANEQFF
CDR3 DNA: TGTGCCAGCAGCGCTAGCGGGAGCGTGGCCAATGAGCAGTTCTTC

D gene: -
clone size: -
V gene: TRBV20-1
J gene: TRBJ1-5
CDR3 protein: CSASPGYSNQPQHF
CDR3 DNA: TGCAGTGCTAGTCCCGGGTATAGCAATCAGCCCCAGCATTTT

D gene: TRBD2
clone size: -
V gene: TRBV9
J gene: TRBJ2-7
CDR3 protein: CASSVGPSGRYEQYF
CDR3 DNA: TGTGCCAGCAGCGTAGGCCCTAGCGGGAGGTACGAGCAGTACTTC

D gene: -
clone size: few
V gene: TRBV7-3
J gene: TRBJ2-2
CDR3 protein: CASSPQFTGELFF
CDR3 DNA: TGTGCCAGCAGTCCCCAATTTACCGGGGAGCTGTTTTTT

D gene: -
clone size: few
V gene: TRBV10-3
J gene: TRBJ2-3
CDR3 protein: CAISESPTDTQYF
CDR3 DNA: TGTGCCATCAGTGAGTCACCCACAGATACGCAGTATTTT

D gene: TRBD2
clone size: many
V gene: TRBV4-1
J gene: TRBJ2-7
CDR3 protein: CASSQGWQGPVGSGLIYEQYF
CDR3 DNA: TGCGCCAGCAGCCAAGGTTGGCAGGGTCCCGTCGGTAGCGGGCTGATCTACGAGCAGTACTTC

D gene: TRBD1
clone size: few
V gene: TRBV4-1
J gene: TRBJ2-3
CDR3 protein: CASSRGTGKTFADTQYF
CDR3 DNA: TGCGCCAGCAGCCGAGGGACAGGGAAAACTTTCGCAGATACGCAGTATTTT

D gene: TRBD2
clone size: few
V gene: TRBV12-3/TRBV12-4
J gene: TRBJ2-6
CDR3 protein: CASRHPSGSSTGANVLTF
CDR3 DNA: TGTGCCAGCAGACATCCTAGCGGGAGTTCTACTGGGGCCAACGTCCTGACTTTC

D gene: TRBD2
clone size: -
V gene: TRBV28
J gene: TRBJ2-7
CDR3 protein: CASSPTVGLAGAYEQYF
CDR3 DNA: TGTGCCAGCAGCCCCACGGTGGGACTAGCGGGAGCCTACGAGCAGTACTTC

D gene: -
clone size: once
V gene: TRBV7-8
J gene: TRBJ1-5
CDR3 protein: CASSVTAGDQPQHF
CDR3 DNA: TGTGCCAGCAGCGTTACAGCTGGGGATCAGCCCCAGCATTTT

D gene: TRBD2
clone size: -
V gene: TRBV4-1
J gene: TRBJ2-1
CDR3 protein: CASGTSGGFYNEQFF
CDR3 DNA: TGCGCCAGCGGCACTAGCGGGGGATTTTACAATGAGCAGTTCTTC

D gene: -
clone size: many
V gene: TRBV7-2
J gene: TRBJ2-7
CDR3 protein: CASSSTLSYEQYF
CDR3 DNA: TGTGCCAGCAGCTCGACCCTCTCCTACGAGCAGTACTTC

D gene: -
clone size: -
V gene: TRBV2
J gene: TRBJ2-5
CDR3 protein: CASRRRLAVEETQYF
CDR3 DNA: TGTGCCAGCAGAAGACGGCTAGCTGTAGAAGAGACCCAGTACTTC

D gene: -
clone size: -
V gene: TRBV7-9
J gene: TRBJ2-3
CDR3 protein: CASSFSGDNTQYF
CDR3 DNA: TGTGCCAGCAGCTTTAGTGGGGACAATACGCAGTATTTT

D gene: -
clone size: -
V gene: TRBV28
J gene: TRBJ2-7
CDR3 protein: CASIRQGPYEQYF
CDR3 DNA: TGTGCCAGCATACGTCAAGGACCCTACGAGCAGTACTTC

D gene: -
clone size: few
V gene: TRBV6-5
J gene: TRBJ1-2
CDR3 protein: CASSRGAIYGYTF
CDR3 DNA: TGTGCCAGCAGTCGAGGGGCGATCTATGGCTACACCTTC

D gene: -
clone size: -
V gene: TRBV3-1
J gene: TRBJ2-6
CDR3 protein: CASSQAPLTESSGANVLTF
CDR3 DNA: TGTGCCAGCAGCCAAGCTCCCCTTACAGAATCTTCTGGGGCCAACGTCCTGACTTTC

D gene: TRBD2
clone size: -
V gene: TRBV6-2/TRBV6-3
J gene: TRBJ2-1
CDR3 protein: CASSYSGSNYEQFF
CDR3 DNA: TGTGCCAGCAGTTACAGCGGGAGTAACTATGAGCAGTTCTTC

D gene: -
clone size: many
V gene: TRBV6-5
J gene: TRBJ2-7
CDR3 protein: CASGPVSSYEQYF
CDR3 DNA: TGTGCCAGCGGCCCCGTAAGCTCCTACGAGCAGTACTTC

D gene: TRBD1
clone size: -
V gene: TRBV4-2
J gene: TRBJ2-7
CDR3 protein: CASSQGGDRGRGEQYF
CDR3 DNA: TGTGCCAGCAGCCAAGGAGGGGACAGGGGGCGCGGCGAGCAGTACTTC

D gene: TRBD1
clone size: many
V gene: TRBV29-1
J gene: TRBJ1-2
CDR3 protein: CSVGQGANYGYTF
CDR3 DNA: TGCAGCGTGGGACAGGGGGCAAACTATGGCTACACCTTC

D gene: -
clone size: -
V gene: TRBV7-9
J gene: TRBJ2-1
CDR3 protein: CASSPVAGAGANEQFF
CDR3 DNA: TGTGCCAGCAGCCCAGTAGCAGGGGCAGGGGCGAATGAGCAGTTCTTC

D gene: -
clone size: -
V gene: TRBV3-1
J gene: TRBJ1-2
CDR3 protein: CASSQEGDLYGYTF
CDR3 DNA: TGTGCCAGCAGCCAAGAAGGGGATCTCTATGGCTACACCTTC

D gene: TRBD1
clone size: -
V gene: TRBV20-1
J gene: TRBJ2-7
CDR3 protein: CSAGTGNEQYF
CDR3 DNA: TGCAGTGCTGGGACAGGGAACGAGCAGTACTTC

D gene: -
clone size: few
V gene: TRBV7-9
J gene: TRBJ1-2
CDR3 protein: CASSLVSRPDGYTF
CDR3 DNA: TGTGCCAGCAGCTTAGTCTCCAGGCCGGATGGCTACACCTTC